This TCR beta chain was sequenced in a study of Graves' ophthalmopathy and Graves' hyperthyroidism. The authors amplified TCR beta CDR3 regions from RNA transcripts. Scientists carried out first-round RT-PCR using HTBI primers and then a second-round multiplex PCR. TCRdb re-called the multiplex PCR reads with MiXCR, one entry per CDR3 protein. Among 200,000 to 300,000 distinct CDR3 sequences listed, about 46% were seen once. Findings and limits, study-wide: For separating ophthalmopathy from stable hyperthyroidism, a 13-signature model gave around 86% sensitivity and 81.08% specificity. The model predicted ophthalmopathy progression with 60% to 71% sensitivity and around 72% specificity.

With regard to this clonotype: What it binds is not known.

V lost 6 bases to trimming and J lost 3 bases, with 15 bases between them. The CDR3 is made up of 15 amino acids. In germline, CDR1 is SNHLY, CDR2 FYNNEI. The genes are TRBV2 and TRBJ1-3, with D perhaps TRBD1 (6 bases). Sequenced sample: peripheral blood. The sequence was obtained from an adult man with Graves' ophthalmopathy. CDR3 protein: CASSLLAGVGNTIYF. The DNA for the CDR3 is TGTGCCAGCAGCTTACTGGCAGGGGTTGGAAACACCATATATTTT.